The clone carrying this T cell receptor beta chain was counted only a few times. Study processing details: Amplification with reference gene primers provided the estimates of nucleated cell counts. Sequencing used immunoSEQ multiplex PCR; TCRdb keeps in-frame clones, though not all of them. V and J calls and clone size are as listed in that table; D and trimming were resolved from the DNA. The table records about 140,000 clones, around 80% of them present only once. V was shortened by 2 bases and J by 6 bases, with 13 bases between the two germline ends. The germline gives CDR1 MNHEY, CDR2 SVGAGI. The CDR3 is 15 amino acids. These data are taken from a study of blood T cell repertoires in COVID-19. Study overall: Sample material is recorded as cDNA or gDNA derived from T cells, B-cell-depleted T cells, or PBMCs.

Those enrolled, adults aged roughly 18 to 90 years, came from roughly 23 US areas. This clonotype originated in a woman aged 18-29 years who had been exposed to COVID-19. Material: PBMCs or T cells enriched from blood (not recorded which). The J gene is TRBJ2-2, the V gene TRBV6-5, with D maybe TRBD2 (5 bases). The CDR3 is CASSYVGSVAGELFF. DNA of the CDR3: TGTGCCAGCAGTTACGTGGGGAGTGTGGCCGGGGAGCTGTTTTTT.